This entry lists 20 T cell receptor beta chains sequenced from one sample in a study of T cells in Graves' hyperthyroidism and ophthalmopathy. TCR beta CDR3 regions were amplified from RNA. The HTBI primer set drove a first-round RT-PCR of the TCR CDR3. TCRdb processed the multiplex PCR reads anew with MiXCR; each CDR3 protein has one entry. The data show almost 600,000 distinct CDR3 sequences, with 35% to 55% seen just once and about 8.3% held by the top ten. The sample was peripheral blood or thyroid tissue (not recorded which). Receptor source: a woman in her late teens or twenties with Graves' hyperthyroidism.

The table lists this clonotype with many counts. CDR3 coding DNA: TGTGCCAGCAGTTACATGAGGAATCAGCCCCAGCATTTT. Protein sequence: CASSYMRNQPQHF. The chain combines TRBV6-2 or TRBV6-3 with TRBJ1-5; D uncertain. CDR3 length: 13 amino acids. Germline CDR1 reads MNHEY; CDR2 reads SVGEGT. The germline V and J ends were trimmed by 2 bases and 4 bases, with 6 bases remaining between them.

This clonotype occurred many times. The V gene is TRBV20-1, the J gene TRBJ1-3; D is unresolved. Germline lookup yields CDR1 DFQATT and CDR2 SNEGSKA (reference sequence). There are 16 residues in the CDR3. The ends were cut back, 2 bases at V and 1 base at J, with 15 bases in the middle. For the CDR3, the DNA is TGCAGTGCTAGAACCACGGGAGCCGTTTCTGGAAACACCATATATTTT. Translating gives CSARTTGAVSGNTIYF.

At least ten counts were recorded for this clonotype. The J gene is TRBJ1-5, the V gene TRBV6-1; D is uncertain. Germline lookup yields CDR1 MNHNS and CDR2 SASEGT. The CDR3 covers 14 residues. Trimming took off 2 bases at V and 0 bases at J, with 5 bases between the two ends. CDR3 bases: TGTGCCAGCAGTGAACATTTTAGCAATCAGCCCCAGCATTTT. Its translation: CASSEHFSNQPQHF.

This clonotype was seen at least ten times. CDR3 sequence: CASSSTPGRSVEGTQYF. Here the CDR3 DNA reads TGTGCCAGCAGCTCGACCCCCGGGCGGAGCGTTGAGGGGACCCAGTACTTC. The genes are TRBV7-8 and TRBJ2-5; TRBD2 is a possible D gene (5 bases). Germline V lookup: CDR1 SGHVS, CDR2 FQNEAQ. Between the trimmed V and J ends, which lost 4 bases and 7 bases, there was a span of 25 bases. CDR3 size: 17 residues.

CDR3 sequence: CSAAGQGGQPQHF. DNA of the CDR3: TGCAGCGCCGCGGGACAGGGGGGGCAGCCCCAGCATTTT. The chain carries TRBV29-1 and TRBJ1-5, with TRBD1 matching over 11 bases. Losses at the gene ends were 7 bases for V and 7 bases for J; bases not matched to a gene: 6. This CDR3 is 13 amino acids long. Germline V lookup: CDR1 SQVTM, CDR2 ANQGSEA.

V gene TRBV5-1 combines with J gene TRBJ2-3; TRBD2 matches at 10 bases. After removal of 0 bases from V and 4 bases from J, the junction contained 5 bases not matched to a gene. The CDR3 runs 16 residues. Germline V CDR1 and CDR2: SGHRS, YFSETQ. The CDR3 region is CASSLGSSGSPDTQYF. As DNA, the CDR3 is TGCGCCAGCAGCTTGGGGTCTAGCGGGAGTCCAGATACGCAGTATTTT.

This clonotype occurred many times. The chain couples TRBV20-1 to TRBJ2-7; TRBD2 is a possible D gene (5 bases). From germline, CDR1 is DFQATT and CDR2 SNEGSKA (reference sequence). V lost 5 bases and J 5 bases, leaving 10 bases between the germline ends. The CDR3 extends over 11 amino acids. In DNA form, the CDR3 reads TGCAGTGCTGTCGGACTGGACGAGCAGTACTTC. Protein sequence: CSAVGLDEQYF.

This clonotype was detected many times. The chain uses TRBV6-5 and TRBJ2-7; TRBD2 matches at 8 bases. J gave up 2 bases and V 10 bases, and 10 bases lay outside the gene matches. The germline V gene encodes CDR1 MNHEY and CDR2 SVGAGI. The CDR3 is 14 amino acids. CDR3: CATGSGIPPYEQYF. Written as DNA, the CDR3 is TGTGCCACCGGTAGCGGGATACCACCCTACGAGCAGTACTTC.

This chain connects TRBV20-1 to TRBJ1-5; D remains ambiguous. There are 10 residues in the CDR3. Germline lookup yields CDR1 DFQATT and CDR2 SNEGSKA (reference sequence). V gave up 6 bases and J gave up 14 bases, with 14 bases separating them. CDR3 nucleotides: TGCAGTGCATCGACGGGTTACGAGCATTTT. Its protein is CSASTGYEHF.

This clonotype was recorded a few times. This chain uses TRBV7-3 with TRBJ2-3; TRBD1 agrees at 9 bases. Losses at the gene ends were 5 bases for V and 4 bases for J; bases not matched to a gene: 7. The CDR3 is made up of 15 amino acids. The V gene's germline CDR1 is SGHTA and CDR2 FQGTGA. The CDR3 region is CASSGGQGNADTQYF. CDR3 bases: TGTGCCAGCAGCGGGGGACAGGGAAACGCAGATACGCAGTATTTT. Using reference TRBV7-3 and TRBJ2-3 for the parts outside the CDR3, the full variable domain is GAGVSQTPSNKVTEKGKYVELRCDPISGHTALYWYRQSLGQGPEFLIYFQGTGAADDSGLPNDRFFAVRPEGSVSTLKIQRTERGDSAVYLCASSGGQGNADTQYFGPGTRLTVL.

Concerning this clonotype itself: The final CDR3 position lacks the conserved phenylalanine or tryptophan, pointing to a likely read error. The V gene is TRBV29-1, the J gene TRBJ1-1; weak D call: TRBD1 (5 bases). CDR3 length: 14 residues. Germline-derived CDR1 and CDR2 are SQVTM and ANQGSEA. The CDR3 here is CNSLGLGTNTEAFL. The CDR3 DNA reads TGCAACTCACTTGGGTTAGGGACGAACACTGAAGCTTTCCTT.

The table lists this clonotype with many counts. The rearrangement links TRBV9 to TRBJ1-2, with TRBD1 matching over 9 bases. V shed 3 bases and J 4 bases; nucleotides not matched to a gene: 7. CDR1 and CDR2 (germline): SGDLS, YYNGEE. The CDR3 contains 15 residues. The CDR3 region is CASSDTDRGPYGYTF. CDR3 DNA: TGTGCCAGCAGCGACACGGACAGGGGTCCCTATGGCTACACCTTC.

This clonotype was counted at least ten times. The chain joins TRBV20-1 to TRBJ2-7, with TRBD2 matching over 12 bases. Germline trimming cut 6 bases from V and 6 bases from J; bases unmatched to any gene: 9. The CDR3 length is 14 residues. CDR1 is DFQATT, CDR2 SNEGSKA, per germline (reference sequence). CDR3 loop: CSALRTSGMGEQYF. For the CDR3, the DNA is TGCAGTGCACTGAGGACTAGCGGGATGGGCGAGCAGTACTTC.

As regards this clonotype: Given a much more abundant clone one base away, this may be a read error. The chain couples TRBV3-1 to TRBJ2-5, with D possibly matching TRBD2 (6 bases). Per the germline V gene, CDR1 is LGHDT and CDR2 is YNNKEL (reference sequence). CDR3 length equals 14 residues. V lost 5 bases to trimming and J lost 2 bases, with 12 bases between them. The CDR3 DNA is TGTGCCAGCAGCAGCCGGGACTCACAAGAGACCCAGTACTTC. As protein: CASSSRDSQETQYF.

Many counts were recorded for this clonotype. The chain links TRBV6-1 to TRBJ2-7; 14 bases fit TRBD2. V lost 8 bases, J lost 3 bases, and 0 bases stayed unmatched. The CDR3 extends over 13 amino acids. Germline V gene data show CDR1 as MNHNS and CDR2 as SASEGT. DNA for the CDR3: TGTGCCAGCGGGACTAGCGGGAGCTACGAGCAGTACTTC. Translation: CASGTSGSYEQYF.

This clonotype was seen once. The rearrangement joins TRBV27 to TRBJ2-7; 8 bases line up with TRBD2. With 8 bases clipped from V and 1 base from J, the junction kept 10 bases outside the gene matches. The CDR3 is 15 residues long. CDR1 is MNHEY, CDR2 SMNVEV, per germline (reference sequence). CDR3 in amino acids: CASGTGRARSYEQYF. In nucleotides, the CDR3 is TGTGCCAGCGGCACCGGGAGGGCCCGATCCTACGAGCAGTACTTC.

This clonotype was counted between two and nine times. The genes are TRBV27 and TRBJ2-7; the match to TRBD2 covers 7 bases. V gave up 4 bases and J gave up 4 bases; unmatched junction bases: 10. The CDR3 sequence is 15 residues long. Germline V gives CDR1 MNHEY, CDR2 SMNVEV (reference sequence). The CDR3 spells CASSYRPAGRYEQYF. The CDR3 coding sequence is TGTGCCAGCAGTTACAGGCCAGCGGGAAGGTACGAGCAGTACTTC.

In its sample, this clonotype was seen many times. This sequence joins TRBV4-2 and TRBJ1-5; no definite D call. There are 13 residues in the CDR3. Germline CDR1 and CDR2: LGHNA and YNFKEQ. V dropped 0 bases and J dropped 4 bases, with 4 bases sitting between them. The chain's CDR3 is CASSQEHNQPQHF. CDR3 DNA sequence: TGTGCCAGCAGCCAAGAGCATAATCAGCCCCAGCATTTT.

The rearrangement uses TRBV7-2 and TRBJ1-1, with D unclear. V was shortened by 11 bases and J by 1 base, with 14 bases between the two germline ends. This CDR3 has 13 amino acids. Germline CDR1 and CDR2: SGHTA and FQGNSA. CDR3 DNA: TGTGCCCCCAGCGCTGGGTCGAACACTGAAGCTTTCTTT. Translated: CAPSAGSNTEAFF.

This rearrangement joins TRBV2 to TRBJ1-3, with D hard to call. CDR3 length: 15 residues. With 4 bases removed from V and 0 bases from J, the gap between germline ends came to 10 bases. Germline V gene sequence: CDR1 SNHLY, CDR2 FYNNEI. The CDR3 DNA sequence: TGTGCCAGCAGTGGGACGTTCAGCTCTGGAAACACCATATATTTT. It yields the protein CASSGTFSSGNTIYF.